The 13 T cell receptor beta chains presented below share a single source sample, sequenced in a study of CD8 T cells in ankylosing spondylitis (dated by TCRdb to about 2017). Overall results and qualifications from the work: Blood from ankylosing spondylitis patients appeared to be characterized by a TCR beta motif composed of about eight highly homologous amino acid variants.

Library generation was performed with 5' RACE. The data were produced on an Illumina HiSeq 2500. The public reads were quality trimmed at Q25 with fastp and then assembled into clones with MiXCR by TCRdb, keeping productive beta chains. Every CDR3 protein is listed once, alongside the most common genes and DNA of its rows. For this sample there are about 540,000 distinct CDR3 sequences; roughly 13% appear just once. Almost 7% of the sample comes from the top ten. Their specific antigens are unknown. The sequencing input was blood, either unsorted or a sorted T cell fraction (not recorded which). The origin of the receptors is a male donor with ankylosing spondylitis.

This clonotype appeared a few times. The chain is built from TRBV12-3 or TRBV12-4 and TRBJ2-7, with D perhaps assigned TRBD1 or TRBD2 (6 bases each). CDR3 size: 13 residues. The V and J ends lost 3 bases and 2 bases respectively, with 8 bases between them. The CDR3 sequence: CASSFGGAYEQYV. In DNA, the CDR3 is TGTGCCAGCAGTTTCGGGGGCGCCTACGAGCAGTACGTC.

In its sample, this clonotype was seen a few times. This rearrangement joins TRBV19 to TRBJ2-1, with D perhaps assigned TRBD1 or TRBD2 (5 bases each). CDR1 and CDR2 from the germline V gene are LNHDA and SQIVND (reference sequence). The CDR3 has 14 residues. Trimming removed 6 bases from V and 2 bases from J, with 11 bases in between. CDR3 sequence: CASRSGTTYNEQFF. CDR3 coding DNA: TGTGCCAGTAGATCCGGGACCACCTACAATGAGCAGTTCTTC.

The chain joins TRBV4-1 to TRBJ2-6; D perhaps matches TRBD1 (6 bases). The ends were cut back, 3 bases at V and 2 bases at J, with 14 bases in the middle. Germline V gene data show CDR1 as MGHRA and CDR2 as YSYEKL. CDR3 length equals 17 residues. This chain's CDR3 is CASSHKQGNAGANVLTF. DNA of the CDR3: TGCGCCAGCAGCCATAAACAGGGTAATGCTGGGGCCAACGTCCTGACTTTC.

This clonotype was detected only a few times. The V and J genes are TRBV2 and TRBJ1-1, with D possibly TRBD1 on 6 matching bases. V was clipped by 3 bases and J by 4 bases, with 12 bases between them. The CDR3 totals 14 residues. Germline lookup yields CDR1 SNHLY and CDR2 FYNNEI. The CDR3 nucleotides are TGTGCCAGCAGTGAGCAGGGGCTGGGCACTGAAGCTTTCTTT. As protein: CASSEQGLGTEAFF. The whole variable domain, remainder taken from reference TRBV2 and TRBJ1-1, is EPEVTQTPSHQVTQMGQEVILRCVPISNHLYFYWYRQILGQKVEFLVSFYNNEISEKSEIFDDQFSVERPDGSNFTLKIRSTKLEDSAMYFCASSEQGLGTEAFFGQGTRLTVV.

This clonotype was seen many times. V is TRBV24-1 and J is TRBJ2-1; D possibly corresponds to TRBD2 (6 bases). Trimming stripped 11 bases from V and 6 bases from J, with 19 bases between. The CDR3 is 14 residues long. Per the germline V gene, CDR1 is KGHDR and CDR2 is SFDVKD. This chain's CDR3 is CAIASPRDSNEQFF. DNA for the CDR3: TGTGCCATCGCCTCCCCACGGGACTCCAATGAGCAGTTCTTC.

In this sample, this clonotype turned up a few times. This rearrangement joins TRBV7-9 to TRBJ2-3; the match to TRBD1 covers 7 bases. CDR1 is SEHNR, CDR2 FQNEAQ, per germline (reference sequence). CDR3 size: 14 residues. V gave up 5 bases and J gave up 3 bases; unmatched junction bases: 5. This CDR3 is CASSPDRETDTQYF. CDR3 nucleotides: TGTGCCAGCAGCCCCGACAGGGAAACAGATACGCAGTATTTT.

The chain joins TRBV7-9 to TRBJ2-7; 10 bases fit TRBD2. This CDR3 has 17 residues. J gave up 3 bases and V 6 bases, and 14 bases lay outside the gene matches. Germline-derived CDR1 and CDR2 are SEHNR and FQNEAQ (reference sequence). The CDR3, as DNA: TGTGCCAGCAGTTTCGCCCCGGGACTAGCGCTGGGCTACGAGCAGTACTTC. Its protein product is CASSFAPGLALGYEQYF.

The V and J genes are TRBV30 and TRBJ2-5, with 10 bases aligning to TRBD1. This CDR3 is built from 13 residues. V was pared by 2 bases and J by 5 bases, with 2 bases of the junction left unmatched. Germline-derived CDR1 and CDR2 are GTSNPN and SVGIG (reference sequence). In nucleotides, the CDR3 is TGTGCCTGGAGTCTGGACAGGGGGGAGACCCAGTACTTC. As protein: CAWSLDRGETQYF.

There are a few counts of this clonotype. The rearrangement joins TRBV29-1 to TRBJ1-1, with D unclear. V lost 3 bases and J lost 6, with 8 bases in between. This CDR3 region has 11 residues. Germline V lookup: CDR1 SQVTM, CDR2 ANQGSEA. The CDR3 sequence: CSVDVYSEAFF. As DNA, the CDR3 is TGCAGCGTTGACGTCTACTCTGAAGCTTTCTTT.

The chain recombines TRBV6-6 with TRBJ2-7; unclear D gene. The germline CDR1 and CDR2 sequences are MNHNY and SVGAGI (reference sequence). Deletions cut 6 bases from V and 4 bases from J, with 4 bases between. CDR3 size: 10 residues. CDR3 sequence (DNA): TGTGCCAGCAGCACTTACGAGCAGTACGTC. Amino acid sequence: CASSTYEQYV.

This sequence joins TRBV11-2 and TRBJ1-1; TRBD1 matches 8 bases. CDR3 size: 12 residues. V lost 5 bases to trimming and J lost 10 bases; unmatched junction nucleotides: 6. Germline values: CDR1 SGHAT, CDR2 FQNNGV. The CDR3, as DNA: TGTGCCAGCAGCACACCCGGGACAGGAGCTTTCTTT. This gives the protein CASSTPGTGAFF.

Only a few counts were recorded for this clonotype. This chain uses TRBV29-1 with TRBJ1-1; a weak D match, TRBD1 (5 bases). V lost 7 bases and J lost 4, with 10 bases in between. This CDR3 spans 11 amino acids. Germline V CDR1 and CDR2: SQVTM, ANQGSEA. The CDR3 loop is CSAVQGTEAFF. CDR3 nucleotides: TGCAGCGCCGTGCAGGGCACTGAAGCTTTCTTT.

The V gene is TRBV7-9, the J gene TRBJ1-1; the D is unclear. Germline values: CDR1 SEHNR, CDR2 FQNEAQ (reference sequence). Trimming left V 2 bases short and J 6 bases short, with 10 bases between. CDR3 size: 13 residues. CDR3 nucleotides: TGTGCCAGCAGCTTAAGGGTTAGCGCTGAAGCTTTCTTT. Protein product: CASSLRVSAEAFF.